This T cell receptor (beta chain) is drawn from a study of CD8+CD57+ T cells in acquired aplastic anemia. About the study: Across the sorted CD4+ and CD8+ cells, DNA amounts averaged about 3.1 ug. Healthy donors had, on average, approximately 11 million reads for their CD4+ cells.

Researchers used genomic DNA as the template to profile TCR beta VDJ and CDR3. TCRdb called the reads again in MiXCR, with one record for every CDR3 protein. Found here are 60,000 or so distinct CDR3 sequences, 55% of them singletons; the top ten hold 2% to 2.5%. A remark on this clonotype: Its antigen is not identified. The junction departs from the called germline gene at one end, perhaps through a read error.

CDR3 length: 14 amino acids. Per the germline V gene, CDR1 is LNHDA and CDR2 is SQIVND (reference sequence). Findings and limits, study-wide: Between the patient and control groups, CD8+ Simpson's diversity did not differ significantly. Researchers report that around 31 CD8+ CDR3 sequences appeared in both patients and controls.

The TCR was taken from a human donor in good health, serving as a control. The rearrangement joins TRBV19 to TRBJ1-5; D may be TRBD1 (6 bases). Sequences were obtained from sorted CD4+, CD8+, or CD8+CD57+ T cells (not recorded which) from PBMCs. This CDR3 is CAGSIRRGIQPQHF. DNA for the CDR3: TGTGCCGGTAGTATTCGGAGGGGGATCCAGCCCCAGCATTTT.